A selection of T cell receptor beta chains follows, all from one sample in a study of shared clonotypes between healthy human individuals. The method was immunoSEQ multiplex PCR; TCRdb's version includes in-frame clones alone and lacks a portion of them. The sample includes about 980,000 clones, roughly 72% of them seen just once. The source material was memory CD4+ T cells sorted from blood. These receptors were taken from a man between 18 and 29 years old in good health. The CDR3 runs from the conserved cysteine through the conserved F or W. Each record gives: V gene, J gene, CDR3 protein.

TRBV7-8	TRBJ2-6	CATRVSGANVLTF
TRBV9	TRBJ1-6	CASSVAGNSPLHF
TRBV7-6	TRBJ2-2	CASRGMRENTGELFF
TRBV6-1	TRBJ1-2	CASSVRQADYGYTF
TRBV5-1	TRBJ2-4	CASREGPLAKNIQYF
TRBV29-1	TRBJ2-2	CSVGGQGHSNTGELFF
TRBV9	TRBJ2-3	CASSAASTDTQYF
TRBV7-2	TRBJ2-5	CASSLKAGGRETQYF
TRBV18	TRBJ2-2	CASSLTGTGTNTGELFF
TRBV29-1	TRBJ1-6	CSAREQENSPLHF
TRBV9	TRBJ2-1	CASTRAPGRNEQFF
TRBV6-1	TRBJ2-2	CASTGDRGTAGELFF
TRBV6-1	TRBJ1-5	CASSEAGGRVIQPQHF
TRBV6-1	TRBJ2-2	CASSEVSGNTGELFF
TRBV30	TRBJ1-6	CAWSLPGSPLHF
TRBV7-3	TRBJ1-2	CASSPHRDHNYGYTF
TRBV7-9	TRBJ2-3	CASSLRFGGRNTDTQYF
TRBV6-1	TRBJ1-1	CASSSEGFAEAFF
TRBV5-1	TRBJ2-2	CASSLEGGYLVRTGELFF
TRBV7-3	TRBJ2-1	CASSSLAGRPVF
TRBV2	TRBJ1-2	CASSGQGGFGYGYTF
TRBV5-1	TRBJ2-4	CASSSTGITDIQYF
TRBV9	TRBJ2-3	CASSDSGGGVDTQYF
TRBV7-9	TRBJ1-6	CATDDSLSSYNSPLHF
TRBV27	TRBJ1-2	CASSWDSRNYGYTF
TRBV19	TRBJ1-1	CASTPNGQNTEAFF
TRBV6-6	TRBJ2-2	CASSYPQQRGGGELFF
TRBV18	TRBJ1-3	CASSPQGLSGNTIYF
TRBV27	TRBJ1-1	CASSLEGGNTEAFF
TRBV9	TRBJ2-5	CASSVGTGGQETQYF
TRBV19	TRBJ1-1	CASSPRTGTGTEAFF
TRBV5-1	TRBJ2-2	CASSLGDREATGELFF
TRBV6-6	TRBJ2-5	CASSLNRQETQYF
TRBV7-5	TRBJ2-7	CARSFYRDRVPYEQYF
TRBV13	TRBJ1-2	CASSPKTQGPYGYTF
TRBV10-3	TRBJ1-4	CAISEDRGIWEKLFF
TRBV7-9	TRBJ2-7	CASNLGGGRHEQYF
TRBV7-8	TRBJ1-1	CASSLGVGNTEAFF
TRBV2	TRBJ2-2	CATATGSGELFF
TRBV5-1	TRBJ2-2	CASSPGTEITGELFF
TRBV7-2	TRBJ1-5	CASSLGTGRNQPQHF
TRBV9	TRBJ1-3	CASSLRGTVDTIYF
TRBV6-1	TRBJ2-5	CASSESGYQETQYF
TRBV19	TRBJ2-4	CASSTGILGAKNIQYF
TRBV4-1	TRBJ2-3	CASSQVNLVYTDTQYF
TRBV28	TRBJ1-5	CASSPSRQGAGQPQHF
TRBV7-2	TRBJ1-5	CASSPGKVEPQHF
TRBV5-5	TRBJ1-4	CASSPWTGDREKLFF
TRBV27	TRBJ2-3	CASSYNYRGPQYF
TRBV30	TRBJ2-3	CAASIKGADTQYF
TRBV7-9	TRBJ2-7	CASSTHDSGPQYF
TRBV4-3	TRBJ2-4	CASSQDLRTSGSRTKNIQYF
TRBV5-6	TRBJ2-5	CASSLEGTQYF
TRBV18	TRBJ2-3	CASSRLADTQYF
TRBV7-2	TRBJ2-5	CASSSEPSSGRRETQYF